The 16 T cell receptor beta chains below all came from one sample that was sequenced in a study of CD8+CD57+ T cells in acquired aplastic anemia (dated by TCRdb to between 2017 and 2018). Sequencing instrument: Illumina HiSeq 2000. TCR beta VDJ combination and CDR3 sequence profiling used genomic DNA as the template. TCRdb reanalyzed the raw reads on its own, using fastp at Q25 for trimming and MiXCR for clone calling, and kept in-frame beta chains. Rows with a matching CDR3 protein are joined into one entry that keeps the most common DNA and genes. The sample table records some 44,000 distinct CDR3 sequences; 65% to 70% of these occur just once. Jointly, the top ten make up 20% to 30% of the sample. Sequenced: sorted CD4+, CD8+, or CD8+CD57+ T cells (not recorded which) from PBMCs. The receptor source for this set is a human donor in good health, serving as a control.

V usage is TRBV25-1 and J usage is TRBJ1-6, with D tentatively TRBD1 (6 bases). Germline CDR1 MGHDK, CDR2 SYGVNS. The CDR3 is 11 residues long. With 10 bases removed from V and 10 bases from J, the gap between germline ends came to 11 bases. CDR3 sequence reads: CATGAGSPLHF. As DNA, the CDR3 is TGTGCCACGGGGGCTGGGTCACCCCTCCACTTT.

This chain links TRBV10-3 with TRBJ2-7; the match to TRBD2 covers 11 bases. The CDR3 loop spans 15 amino acids. V lost 10 bases to trimming and J lost 4 bases; unmatched junction nucleotides: 12. Germline CDR1 reads ENHRY; CDR2 reads SYGVKD. The CDR3 DNA reads TGTGCCACCTCTACACCGGGACTAGCGGCATACGAGCAGTACTTC. Amino acids: CATSTPGLAAYEQYF.

This clonotype was seen once. The chain recombines TRBV20-1 with TRBJ2-1; 12 bases align to TRBD2. Unmatched junction bases numbered 4, after V lost 1 base and J lost 0 bases. Germline lookup yields CDR1 DFQATT and CDR2 SNEGSKA (reference sequence). The length of the CDR3 is 17 residues. The CDR3 region is CSARALAGGSSYNEQFF. DNA for the CDR3: TGCAGTGCTAGAGCTCTAGCGGGGGGGAGCTCCTACAATGAGCAGTTCTTC.

The chain carries TRBV20-1 and TRBJ2-7, with 11 bases aligning to TRBD1. Germline V gene data show CDR1 as DFQATT and CDR2 as SNEGSKA (reference sequence). With 5 bases clipped from V and 3 bases from J, the junction kept 6 bases outside the gene matches. This CDR3 is built from 14 residues. The CDR3, as DNA: TGCAGTGCTCCACTCGGGACAGGGGGCTACGAGCAGTACTTC. Its translation: CSAPLGTGGYEQYF.

This chain uses TRBV20-1 with TRBJ1-2; possible D gene TRBD1, 6 bases. The CDR3 is 13 residues long. Between the trimmed V and J ends, which lost 6 bases and 3 bases, there was a span of 14 bases. Germline values: CDR1 DFQATT, CDR2 SNEGSKA (reference sequence). CDR3 sequence reads: CSAEPQGDYGYTF. Here the CDR3 DNA reads TGCAGTGCCGAACCACAGGGAGACTATGGCTACACCTTC.

This chain uses TRBV19 with TRBJ1-2; D uncertain. V lost 5 bases and J 4 bases, leaving 14 bases between the germline ends. The germline V gene encodes CDR1 LNHDA and CDR2 SQIVND (reference sequence). The CDR3 is 14 amino acids. In DNA form, the CDR3 reads TGTGCCAGTAGTCCCCCGACGAGTGGCTATGGCTACACCTTC. It is translated as CASSPPTSGYGYTF.

The chain links TRBV29-1 to TRBJ2-7, with 9 bases aligning to TRBD1. The V gene end was trimmed by 7 bases and the J gene end by 3 bases; junction bases not matched to a gene: 7. Germline assignment: CDR1 SQVTM and CDR2 ANQGSEA. This CDR3 region has 13 residues. CDR3 nucleotides: TGCAGCGCCCGGGACAGGGAGGACTACGAGCAGTACTTC. Residues: CSARDREDYEQYF.

The rearrangement links TRBV20-1 to TRBJ2-6; D possibly corresponds to TRBD1 (6 bases). The CDR3 has 13 amino acids. Between the trimmed V and J ends, which lost 6 bases and 1 base, there was a span of 7 bases. Germline V gene lookup returns CDR1 DFQATT and CDR2 SNEGSKA (reference sequence). The CDR3 protein is CSAQGSGANVLTF. The CDR3 bases are TGCAGTGCGCAGGGGTCTGGGGCCAACGTCCTGACTTTC.

The chain employs TRBV20-1 and TRBJ1-6; the match to TRBD1 covers 8 bases. Germline trimming cut 3 bases from V and 7 bases from J; bases unmatched to any gene: 11. CDR1 and CDR2 from the germline V gene are DFQATT and SNEGSKA (reference sequence). This CDR3 has 16 residues. The CDR3 nucleotides read TGCAGTGCTAGTTCTGTGCGTGGGACAGGCAATTCACCCCTCCACTTT. As protein: CSASSVRGTGNSPLHF.

V is TRBV15 and J is TRBJ2-5, with D possibly being TRBD2 (6 bases). This CDR3 is 16 amino acids long. From germline, CDR1 is LNHNV and CDR2 YYDKDF (reference sequence). The V gene lost 1 base and the J gene lost 1 base, with 13 bases spanning the gap. The chain's CDR3 is CATSRARGTFQETQYF. CDR3 DNA: TGTGCCACCAGCAGAGCACGGGGGACTTTCCAAGAGACCCAGTACTTC.

This rearrangement joins TRBV29-1 to TRBJ2-7; TRBD1 aligns across 10 bases. The ends lost 6 bases at V and 0 bases at J; junction bases unmatched: 5. CDR1 is SQVTM, CDR2 ANQGSEA, per germline. The CDR3 has 14 amino acids. CDR3 region: CSVRGQGSSYEQYF. As DNA, the CDR3 is TGCAGCGTGCGGGGACAGGGGTCCTCCTACGAGCAGTACTTC.

The CDR3 loop reads CASSSVSEAFF. CDR3 sequence (DNA): TGTGCCAGCAGCTCAGTAAGTGAAGCTTTCTTT. This chain links TRBV9 with TRBJ1-1; D unresolved. The germline V gene encodes CDR1 SGDLS and CDR2 YYNGEE. The CDR3 has 11 amino acids. The V gene lost 4 bases and the J gene lost 7 bases, with 8 bases spanning the gap.

In this sample, this clonotype turned up a few times. The junction does not match germline at one end; this may be a read error. The chain carries TRBV7-9 and TRBJ2-2; perhaps TRBD2 as D (6 bases). CDR1 is SEHNR, CDR2 FQNEAQ, per germline (reference sequence). The CDR3 has 13 amino acids. CDR3 amino acids: CACSLVGRGELFF. The DNA for the CDR3 is TGTGCCTGCAGCTTAGTGGGGCGCGGGGAGCTGTTTTTC.

This chain connects TRBV5-1 to TRBJ2-3; perhaps TRBD2 as D (6 bases). This CDR3 region has 15 residues. The germline CDR1 and CDR2 sequences are SGHRS and YFSETQ. V was shortened by 1 base and J by 8 bases, with 17 bases between the two germline ends. CDR3 residues: CASSLYFASAGTQYF. In DNA, the CDR3 is TGCGCCAGCAGCTTGTACTTCGCTAGCGCAGGTACGCAGTATTTT.

The V gene is TRBV7-2, the J gene TRBJ1-2, with no clear D. Trimming took 9 bases from V and 5 from J, leaving 13 bases between them. The CDR3 is made up of 12 amino acids. Germline V CDR1 and CDR2: SGHTA, FQGNSA. The CDR3 is CASTQAQYGYTF. Here the CDR3 DNA reads TGTGCCAGTACCCAAGCACAGTATGGCTACACCTTC.

The gene calls are TRBV20-1 and TRBJ2-7; 8 positions match TRBD1. The CDR3 runs to 14 residues. Germline CDR1 DFQATT, CDR2 SNEGSKA (reference sequence). V lost 3 bases, J lost 2 bases, and 6 bases stayed unmatched. This CDR3 is CSASSSDRAYEQYF. In DNA, the CDR3 is TGCAGTGCTAGTAGTTCGGACAGGGCCTACGAGCAGTACTTC.